This TCR beta chain emerged from a study of T cell clonotyping in hematopoietic cell transplantation (dated by TCRdb to 2020 to 2023). For the study in its entirety: Recipient samples taken before transplant were obtained following cytoreduction. In the study, 135 blood samples were gathered from 35 consecutive transplant recipients and their related donors. Patients were recruited between late 2015 and early 2017 and followed until September 2020 or death.

Results the study describes overall, beyond this receptor: Donor and pretransplant recipient Inverse Simpson Index values predicted broader posttransplant TCR repertoire diversity. Recipient repertoires showed only a small fraction of overlap with donor repertoires, and over 97% appeared de novo at the given depth. Sample size was limited, and cells were not sorted, so CD4 and CD8 repertoire contributions could not be separated. A decrease in recipient TCR diversity was observed after transplant, and a progressive increase in pathologically expanded clonotypes was seen from day 30 to day 180.

The CDR3 runs 15 residues from the cysteine to the phenylalanine. The read is trimmed to its CDR3 DNA, 45 bases read in frame from base 1. The germline V gene provides CDR1 SQVTM and CDR2 ANQGSEA. Relative to germline, V is 2 bases shorter and J is 2 bases shorter, with 14 bases between their ends. In light of the paper, this sample's time point label describes: recipient sample about 28 days before transplant, after cytoreduction. Blood from recipients was drawn roughly 28 days before transplant, then again at days 30, 100 and 180 after transplant. Using Nuclei Lysis Solution, genomic DNA was extracted from unfractionated peripheral blood mononuclear cells that were either fresh or cryopreserved. The immunoSEQ assay, a bias-controlled multiplex PCR using V- and J-specific primers, was used to amplify TCR beta CDR3 regions from genomic DNA. In a second PCR step, the CDR3 amplicons were tagged with a proprietary barcode plus Illumina adapter sequences. An Illumina MiSeq instrument was used for sequencing of the CDR3 libraries. On the study's bioinformatics: Export and quality control were done with immunoSEQ Analyzer 3.0, while downstream analyses used R Bioconductor and Immunarch. Only productive rearrangements in the normalized downsampled data set were used to calculate repertoire metrics. Pathologically expanded clonotypes were defined as those larger than 5 templates in the normalized cohort. The Inverse Simpson Index served as the measure of repertoire diversity. The non-normalized data set was used for CMV-specificity analyses so that all clonotypes could be captured. TCRdb carries this immuneACCESS record with in-frame sequences only. Its versions omit some clonotypes, under half of them owing to an unresolved V gene in the studies checked, with the rest unexplained. D and trimming were read from the DNA, whereas the V and J calls and clone size are those reported in that table. For this sample there are under 45,000 clones; roughly 96% appear just once. The leading ten clones occupy about 1.5% of the sample.

A word on this clone: There is no known antigen for this receptor. No clone much larger than this one lies a single base away; base qualities are absent.

The sequence joins TRBV29-1 to TRBJ2-3, with the identity of the D gene unclear. Sequenced here: peripheral blood mononuclear cells, sampled before stem cell transplant. This sequence was found in a man aged 40-55 years with chronic myeloid leukemia. Some clones in this sample may be carry-over from other donors' samples. DNA sequence: TGCAGCGTTGAAATTGATCCCCCCGACACAGATACGCAGTATTTT. Translated, this is CSVEIDPPDTDTQYF.